The clone carrying this T cell receptor (beta chain) was observed many times. What it recognizes is unknown. This specimen belongs to a study of T-cell reconstitution after alpha-beta-depleted transplantation in children. Overall study findings and caveats: Some patients showed high day-60 TCRbeta diversity, which derived from surviving recipient T cells and thymic progenitors. Reportedly, roughly two months post-transplant, alpha-beta T cells arose from several hundred expanded graft clones.

Germline CDR1 is DFQATT and CDR2 is SNEGSKA (reference sequence). Deletions cut 6 bases from V and 5 bases from J, with 19 bases between. The CDR3 is 14 amino acids. Preparation of the TCRbeta library used unique molecular identifiers. TCRdb redid the calling of the PCR reads with MiXCR, one entry per CDR3 protein. The profile covers around 490,000 distinct CDR3 sequences, with around 10% appearing a single time and around 15% taken by the ten largest. Source: PBMCs, mostly from graft donor cells, taken 180 days after TCRalphabeta/CD19-depleted stem cell transplant. The chain is built from TRBV20-1 and TRBJ2-5; D gene unclear. The TCR was taken from a female patient between 2 and 10 years old who had a stem cell transplant for aplastic anemia, so the T cells may come from the graft donor. CDR3 DNA: TGCAGTGCACCCCCGGGCCCCGGACGGGAGACCCAGTACTTC. The encoded protein is CSAPPGPGRETQYF.